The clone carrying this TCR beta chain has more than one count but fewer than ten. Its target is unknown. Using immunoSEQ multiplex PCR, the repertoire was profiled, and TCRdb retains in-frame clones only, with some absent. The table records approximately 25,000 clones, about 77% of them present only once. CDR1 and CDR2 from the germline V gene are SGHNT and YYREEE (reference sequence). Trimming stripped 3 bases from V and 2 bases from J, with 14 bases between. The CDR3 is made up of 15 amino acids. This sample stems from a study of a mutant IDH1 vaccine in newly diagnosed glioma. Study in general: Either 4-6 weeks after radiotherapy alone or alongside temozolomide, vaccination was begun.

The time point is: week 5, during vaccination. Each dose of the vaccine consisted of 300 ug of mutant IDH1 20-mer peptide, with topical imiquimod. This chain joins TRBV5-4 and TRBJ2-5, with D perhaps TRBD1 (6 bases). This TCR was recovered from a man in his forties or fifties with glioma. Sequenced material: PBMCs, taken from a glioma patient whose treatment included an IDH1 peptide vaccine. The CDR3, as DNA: TGTGCCAGCAGCTCAATGGACAGCTCGCAAGAGACCCAGTACTTC. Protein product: CASSSMDSSQETQYF.